The clone carrying this T cell receptor beta chain was detected only a few times. This sample is part of a study of early T cells in non-severe SARS-CoV-2 infection. Study background: Bulk RNA isolated from unsorted whole blood underwent sequencing; chains were not paired.

The CDR3 runs to 14 residues. V lost 4 bases and J lost 1, with 8 bases in between. The germline CDR1 and CDR2 sequences are SEHNR and FQNEAQ (reference sequence). Individual cDNA molecules were tagged with unique molecular identifiers, the study reported. TCRdb passed the 5' RACE reads through MiXCR, listing each CDR3 protein once. The table has 60,000 to 65,000 distinct CDR3 sequences, 7.5% to 9% seen once. Sequencing was performed on whole blood, taken at baseline. This chain connects TRBV7-9 to TRBJ2-1, with D possibly matching TRBD1 (5 bases). This receptor was obtained from an adult who was a healthcare worker with PCR-confirmed SARS-CoV-2 infection or an uninfected control (not recorded which). In nucleotides, the CDR3 is TGTGCCAGCAGCTGGGGCGGATCCTACAATGAGCAGTTCTTC. Encoded protein: CASSWGGSYNEQFF. Using reference TRBV7-9 and TRBJ2-1 for the parts outside the CDR3, the full variable domain is DTGVSQNPRHKITKRGQNVTFRCDPISEHNRLYWYRQTLGQGPEFLTYFQNEAQLEKSRLLSDRFSAERPKGSFSTLEIQRTEQGDSAMYLCASSWGGSYNEQFFGPGTRLTVL.